This T cell receptor (beta chain) stems from a study of blood T cell repertoires in COVID-19. Germline V lookup: CDR1 SGHRS, CDR2 YFSETQ. Deletions cut 4 bases from V and 4 bases from J, with 14 bases between. This CDR3 is built from 14 residues. TCRdb's copy holds only in-frame clones and misses some; the assay was immunoSEQ multiplex PCR. The data show approximately 220,000 clones, approximately 90% seen once. This TCR was recovered from a man in his fifties with acute or convalescent COVID-19. Material for sequencing was peripheral blood. The rearrangement joins TRBV5-1 to TRBJ1-1; D ambiguous. The DNA for the CDR3 is TGCGCCAGCAGCCCTCAGGACTGGGGCACTGAAGCTTTCTTT. Its translation is CASSPQDWGTEAFF.